These 32 T cell receptor beta chains were sequenced from one sample in a study of OX40 agonist ivuxolimab in advanced cancers. This table comes from immunoSEQ multiplex PCR, and its TCRdb copy is limited to in-frame clones, with some not included. Among around 80,000 clones listed, about nine tenths were seen once. Sequenced material: CD4+ or CD8+ T cells sorted from blood, taken in a trial of the OX40 agonist ivuxolimab. Receptor source: an adult with an advanced solid tumor such as melanoma, head and neck, liver or kidney cancer.

The chain couples TRBV9 to TRBJ2-5; no reliable D call. V gave up 0 bases and J gave up 1 base, with 4 bases separating them. The CDR3 has 13 residues. The germline CDR1 and CDR2 sequences are SGDLS and YYNGEE. The CDR3 here is CASSVGFQETQYF. The CDR3 region has the DNA TGTGCCAGCAGCGTAGGATTCCAAGAGACCCAGTACTTC.

The DNA of the CDR3 is TGTGCTAGTGGTTTGGGACAGGGGGCGCGAATTTACGGCTACACCTTC. It is translated as CASGLGQGARIYGYTF. V and J are TRBV12-5 and TRBJ1-2; 10 nucleotides align to TRBD1. The CDR3 is 16 amino acids. Germline V gene sequence: CDR1 LGHNT, CDR2 FRNRAP. Trimming took 1 base from V and 8 from J; bases not matched to a gene: 10.

This chain connects TRBV5-1 to TRBJ1-5; no firm D call. The V and J ends lost 5 bases and 0 bases respectively, with 12 bases between them. Germline lookup yields CDR1 SGHRS and CDR2 YFSETQ. There are 15 residues in the CDR3. The CDR3 sequence is CASRFSQDSNQPQHF. In nucleotides, the CDR3 is TGCGCCAGCAGATTTTCCCAGGATAGCAATCAGCCCCAGCATTTT.

The rearrangement links TRBV4-2 to TRBJ2-3; 11 nucleotides agree with TRBD2. Germline V CDR1 and CDR2: LGHNA, YNFKEQ. The J segment lost 2 bases and the V segment lost 2 bases, leaving 9 bases of the junction unmatched. The CDR3 extends over 18 amino acids. CDR3 region: CASSQRLAGTIDTDTQYF. In DNA, the CDR3 is TGTGCCAGCAGCCAAAGACTAGCGGGGACGATTGACACAGATACGCAGTATTTT.

This clone was detected once. This chain links TRBV14 with TRBJ2-3; 10 nucleotides align to TRBD2. CDR1 SGHDN and CDR2 FVKESK come from the germline V gene. The CDR3 sequence is 15 residues long. V shed 1 base, J shed 4 bases, and the junction held 2 bases outside the gene matches. The CDR3 DNA sequence: TGTGCCAGCAGCCAAGCGCTAGCGGGAGCAGATACGCAGTATTTT. Its protein product is CASSQALAGADTQYF.

The chain recombines TRBV6-5 with TRBJ1-1; tentative D call: TRBD1 (6 bases). Trimming removed 5 bases from V and 11 bases from J, with 18 bases in between. The CDR3 covers 13 residues. CDR1 and CDR2 (germline): MNHEY, SVGAGI. The CDR3 region has the DNA TGTGCCAGCAGTCAGGGGACTCGGACAGAGGCTTTCTTT. Residues: CASSQGTRTEAFF.

The chain couples TRBV5-1 to TRBJ1-5; possibly TRBD1 for D (5 bases). Germline assignment: CDR1 SGHRS and CDR2 YFSETQ. The V and J ends lost 7 bases and 5 bases respectively, with 13 bases between them. The CDR3 totals 13 residues. CDR3 protein: CASAVAGDQPQHF. The CDR3 nucleotides are TGCGCCAGCGCCGTGGCGGGGGATCAGCCCCAGCATTTT.

The rearrangement joins TRBV6-1 to TRBJ1-5; 7 bases line up with TRBD1. With V trimmed by 2 bases and J by 7 bases, 11 bases remained unmatched. The CDR3 runs 16 residues. From germline, CDR1 is MNHNS and CDR2 SASEGT. CDR3 region: CASSEIRVFRGQPQHF. CDR3 nucleotide sequence: TGTGCCAGCAGTGAAATCAGGGTGTTCAGGGGGCAGCCCCAGCATTTT.

This clone has just a few counts. The chain recombines TRBV29-1 with TRBJ2-2; 9 positions agree with TRBD1. J lost 4 bases, V lost 7 bases, and 10 bases had no gene match. Germline loops: CDR1 SQVTM, CDR2 ANQGSEA. This CDR3 spans 15 amino acids. This CDR3 is CSADQTGGSTGELFF. CDR3 DNA sequence: TGCAGCGCCGACCAAACAGGGGGCAGCACCGGGGAGCTGTTTTTT.

This clone showed up just once. The V and J genes are TRBV7-9 and TRBJ2-1; 10 bases align to TRBD2. This CDR3 region has 15 residues. Germline V gene data show CDR1 as SEHNR and CDR2 as FQNEAQ (reference sequence). V dropped 5 bases and J dropped 4; count of bases not matched to a gene: 5. Here the CDR3 DNA reads TGTGCCAGCAGCCGAGCGGGAGGGTTATACAATGAGCAGTTCTTC. The encoded protein is CASSRAGGLYNEQFF.

In its sample, this clone was seen once. The gene calls are TRBV7-8 and TRBJ2-1; TRBD1 aligns across 7 bases. Germline V lookup: CDR1 SGHVS, CDR2 FQNEAQ. The trim removed 2 bases at V and 8 bases at J, leaving 15 bases unmatched. CDR3 length: 17 residues. DNA for the CDR3: TGTGCCAGCAGCTTACAAGGGAAGGGGGCGAAATACTATGAGCAGTTCTTC. Protein: CASSLQGKGAKYYEQFF.

This clone was seen once. V is TRBV15 and J is TRBJ1-4; D gene uncertain. Germline V gene lookup returns CDR1 LNHNV and CDR2 YYDKDF (reference sequence). The CDR3 is 17 amino acids. The V end lost 1 base, the J end lost 4 bases, and 16 bases lay between the germline ends. CDR3 amino acids: CATSRVRHTLNNEKLFF. Written as DNA, the CDR3 is TGTGCCACCAGCAGAGTCCGCCACACGCTCAATAATGAAAAACTGTTTTTT. Full variable domain (outside the CDR3, taken from reference TRBV15 and TRBJ1-4): DAMVIQNPRYQVTQFGKPVTLSCSQTLNHNVMYWYQQKSSQAPKLLFHYYDKDFNNEADTPDNFQSRRPNTSFCFLDIRSPGLGDTAMYLCATSRVRHTLNNEKLFFGSGTQLSVL.

This rearrangement joins TRBV25-1 to TRBJ2-5, with D possibly being TRBD1 (5 bases). Per the germline V gene, CDR1 is MGHDK and CDR2 is SYGVNS. Between the trimmed V and J ends, which lost 0 bases and 2 bases, there was a span of 10 bases. The CDR3 length is 15 residues. Here the CDR3 reads CASSEYYGAQETQYF. The CDR3 DNA follows: TGTGCCAGCAGTGAATATTATGGGGCACAAGAGACCCAGTACTTC.

V gene TRBV4-1 combines with J gene TRBJ2-6; possibly TRBD2 for D (5 bases). Germline-derived CDR1 and CDR2 are MGHRA and YSYEKL. V shed 0 bases and J shed 0 bases, with 6 bases lying between them. This CDR3 has 16 residues. Here the CDR3 DNA reads TGCGCCAGCAGCCAAGATCGGGACTCTGGGGCCAACGTCCTGACTTTC. Translation: CASSQDRDSGANVLTF.

The rearrangement uses TRBV7-2 and TRBJ2-5, with TRBD2 identical over 9 bases. CDR1 and CDR2 from the germline V gene are SGHTA and FQGNSA. The CDR3 extends over 15 amino acids. V gave up 1 base and J gave up 4 bases; unmatched junction bases: 4. CDR3 amino acids: CASSLVAGAVETQYF. CDR3 sequence (DNA): TGTGCCAGCAGCTTAGTAGCGGGGGCCGTAGAGACCCAGTACTTC.

This chain connects TRBV28 to TRBJ2-7; D is undetermined. The germline V gene has CDR1 MDHEN and CDR2 SYDVKM. V was trimmed by 6 bases and J by 1 base, leaving 4 bases between them. CDR3 length equals 11 residues. The DNA for the CDR3 is TGTGCCAGCAGCCGATCCTACGAGCAGTACTTC. It codes for CASSRSYEQYF. The whole variable domain, remainder taken from reference TRBV28 and TRBJ2-7, is DVKVTQSSRYLVKRTGEKVFLECVQDMDHENMFWYRQDPGLGLRLIYFSYDVKMKEKGDIPEGYSVSREKKERFSLILESASTNQTSMYLCASSRSYEQYFGPGTRLTVT.

The chain carries TRBV28 and TRBJ2-3; TRBD1 matches at 9 bases. With V trimmed by 6 bases and J by 6 bases, 7 bases remained unmatched. The CDR3 consists of 14 residues. CDR1 MDHEN and CDR2 SYDVKM come from the germline V gene. This chain's CDR3 is CASRPRTGEDTQYF. The CDR3 nucleotides are TGTGCCAGCAGGCCCCGGACAGGGGAGGATACGCAGTATTTT. The complete variable domain, with remaining parts taken from reference TRBV28 and TRBJ2-3, reads DVKVTQSSRYLVKRTGEKVFLECVQDMDHENMFWYRQDPGLGLRLIYFSYDVKMKEKGDIPEGYSVSREKKERFSLILESASTNQTSMYLCASRPRTGEDTQYFGPGTRLTVL.

The chain couples TRBV5-4 to TRBJ2-1, with D perhaps given as TRBD1 or TRBD2 (6 bases each). V was shortened by 2 bases and J by 0 bases, with 9 bases between the two germline ends. This CDR3 is built from 15 residues. Germline-derived CDR1 and CDR2 are SGHNT and YYREEE (reference sequence). The chain's CDR3 is CASSLGGHSYNEQFF. The CDR3 DNA sequence: TGTGCCAGCAGCTTAGGGGGGCACTCCTACAATGAGCAGTTCTTC.

The chain combines TRBV5-1 with TRBJ2-7, with D maybe TRBD2 (5 bases). Germline CDR1 and CDR2: SGHRS and YFSETQ. V lost 3 bases and J 2 bases, leaving 15 bases between the germline ends. CDR3 size: 15 residues. The DNA of the CDR3 is TGCGCCAGCAGCTCGGGAAGGACTGGAGCCTACGAGCAGTACTTC. Protein product: CASSSGRTGAYEQYF.

This clone was detected a few times. The rearrangement links TRBV2 to TRBJ2-7; 11 nucleotides agree with TRBD2. Germline V gives CDR1 SNHLY, CDR2 FYNNEI. This CDR3 has 16 residues. V lost 4 bases to trimming and J lost 6 bases; unmatched junction nucleotides: 11. As DNA, the CDR3 is TGTGCCAGCAGTGTCACGAGTAGCGGGAGGGCTTCCGAGCAGTACTTC. Amino acid sequence: CASSVTSSGRASEQYF.

This chain connects TRBV2 to TRBJ2-1, with 13 bases that match TRBD2. V was clipped by 6 bases and J by 5 bases; unmatched bases: 4. The CDR3 is made up of 15 amino acids. Germline V gene lookup returns CDR1 SNHLY and CDR2 FYNNEI. CDR3 protein: CASRSLAGGDNEQFF. CDR3 in DNA: TGTGCCAGCAGATCACTAGCGGGGGGGGACAATGAGCAGTTCTTC. The complete variable domain, with remaining parts taken from reference TRBV2 and TRBJ2-1, reads EPEVTQTPSHQVTQMGQEVILRCVPISNHLYFYWYRQILGQKVEFLVSFYNNEISEKSEIFDDQFSVERPDGSNFTLKIRSTKLEDSAMYFCASRSLAGGDNEQFFGPGTRLTVL.

The chain joins TRBV19 to TRBJ2-7; D possibly matches TRBD1 or TRBD2 (6 bases each). Germline V gene sequence: CDR1 LNHDA, CDR2 SQIVND (reference sequence). The ends were cut back, 3 bases at V and 5 bases at J, with 14 bases in the middle. The CDR3 is 14 amino acids. Written as DNA, the CDR3 is TGTGCCAGTAGTATCGGGGGCCCGTTCGACGAGCAGTACTTC. It codes for CASSIGGPFDEQYF.

The genes are TRBV15 and TRBJ2-7; tentative D call: TRBD1 (6 bases). This CDR3 has 15 amino acids. V dropped 0 bases and J dropped 6 bases, with 15 bases sitting between them. Germline V lookup: CDR1 LNHNV, CDR2 YYDKDF (reference sequence). CDR3 sequence reads: CATSRDRSTGIEQYF. CDR3 in DNA: TGTGCCACCAGCAGAGATAGGTCCACAGGGATCGAGCAGTACTTC.

The J gene is TRBJ1-5, the V gene TRBV27; TRBD1 matches at 9 bases. The CDR3 covers 14 residues. The germline V gene has CDR1 MNHEY and CDR2 SMNVEV (reference sequence). With 6 bases clipped from V and 7 bases from J, the junction kept 7 bases outside the gene matches. The CDR3 region is CASRSRQGVQPQHF. The CDR3 region has the DNA TGTGCCAGCAGATCCCGACAGGGGGTCCAGCCCCAGCATTTT.

The rearrangement links TRBV5-4 to TRBJ2-5; TRBD1 is a possible D gene (5 bases). V gave up 4 bases and J gave up 2 bases, with 9 bases separating them. The CDR3 covers 13 residues. CDR1 and CDR2 (germline): SGHNT, YYREEE (reference sequence). In DNA, the CDR3 is TGTGCCAGCAGCCCGACAGTTCAAGAGACCCAGTACTTC. This codes for CASSPTVQETQYF.

For this clone: Within the sample, other DNA sequences also encode this same CDR3. The chain couples TRBV7-9 to TRBJ2-1; 12 bases align to TRBD2. CDR1 is SEHNR and CDR2 is FQNEAQ in the germline V gene (reference sequence). The CDR3 loop spans 15 amino acids. The junction had 2 bases not matched to a gene; V was cut back by 1 base and J by 7 bases. The CDR3 nucleotides are TGTGCCAGCAGCTTAGGACTAGCGGGAGTAAATGAGCAGTTCTTC. The encoded protein is CASSLGLAGVNEQFF. The full variable domain, completed using reference TRBV7-9 and TRBJ2-1, is DTGVSQNPRHKITKRGQNVTFRCDPISEHNRLYWYRQTLGQGPEFLTYFQNEAQLEKSRLLSDRFSAERPKGSFSTLEIQRTEQGDSAMYLCASSLGLAGVNEQFFGPGTRLTVL.

This clone appeared once. The chain employs TRBV5-1 and TRBJ1-1; D possibly corresponds to TRBD1 (5 bases). The CDR3 extends over 15 amino acids. Germline CDR1 is SGHRS and CDR2 is YFSETQ. Trimming stripped 4 bases from V and 4 bases from J, with 17 bases between. CDR3 bases: TGCGCCAGCAGCCTCCCAGGGCAGGCGGGCACTGAAGCTTTCTTT. Amino acid sequence: CASSLPGQAGTEAFF.

This rearrangement joins TRBV27 to TRBJ2-7; no clear D. The germline V gene has CDR1 MNHEY and CDR2 SMNVEV (reference sequence). Trimming removed 5 bases at V and 0 bases at J, with 14 bases between. The CDR3 runs to 15 residues. The CDR3 is CASSADGDLSYEQYF. The CDR3 DNA reads TGTGCCAGCAGTGCCGACGGAGACCTCTCCTACGAGCAGTACTTC.

The chain has TRBV5-4 and TRBJ2-3, with 7 bases lining up with TRBD1. The V and J ends lost 4 bases and 6 bases, in that order; junction bases with no gene match: 11. Germline CDR1 is SGHNT and CDR2 is YYREEE (reference sequence). The CDR3 is made up of 15 amino acids. The CDR3 loop reads CASSRTGPGGDTQYF. CDR3 DNA sequence: TGTGCCAGCAGCCGGACAGGTCCTGGGGGTGATACGCAGTATTTT.

This clone has just a few counts. Additional DNA sequences in this sample encode the identical CDR3. This chain uses TRBV18 with TRBJ1-1; D unresolved. Germline V gene lookup returns CDR1 KGHSH and CDR2 LQKENI. The V and J ends lost 0 bases and 0 bases respectively, with 2 bases between them. The CDR3 contains 13 residues. CDR3 in DNA: TGTGCCAGCTCACCACCGATGAACACTGAAGCTTTCTTT. It specifies CASSPPMNTEAFF.

J is TRBJ2-7 and V is TRBV6-1, with 10 bases fitting TRBD1. The CDR3 covers 15 residues. In germline, CDR1 is MNHNS, CDR2 SASEGT. V lost 4 bases to trimming and J lost 4 bases; unmatched junction nucleotides: 7. The CDR3 region is CASSGTGQGKYEQYF. CDR3 DNA: TGTGCCAGCAGTGGAACGGGACAGGGGAAATACGAGCAGTACTTC.

This sequence joins TRBV18 and TRBJ1-5, with TRBD1 as a possible D gene (6 bases). The CDR3 covers 15 residues. Germline V gives CDR1 KGHSH, CDR2 LQKENI. The ends were cut back, 2 bases at V and 4 bases at J, with 12 bases in the middle. For the CDR3, the DNA is TGTGCCAGCTCACCAGACCCAGGGGCTAATCAGCCCCAGCATTTT. As protein: CASSPDPGANQPQHF. Using reference TRBV18 and TRBJ1-5 for the parts outside the CDR3, the full variable domain is NAGVMQNPRHLVRRRGQEARLRCSPMKGHSHVYWYRQLPEEGLKFMVYLQKENIIDESGMPKERFSAEFPKEGPSILRIQQVVRGDSAAYFCASSPDPGANQPQHFGDGTRLSIL.